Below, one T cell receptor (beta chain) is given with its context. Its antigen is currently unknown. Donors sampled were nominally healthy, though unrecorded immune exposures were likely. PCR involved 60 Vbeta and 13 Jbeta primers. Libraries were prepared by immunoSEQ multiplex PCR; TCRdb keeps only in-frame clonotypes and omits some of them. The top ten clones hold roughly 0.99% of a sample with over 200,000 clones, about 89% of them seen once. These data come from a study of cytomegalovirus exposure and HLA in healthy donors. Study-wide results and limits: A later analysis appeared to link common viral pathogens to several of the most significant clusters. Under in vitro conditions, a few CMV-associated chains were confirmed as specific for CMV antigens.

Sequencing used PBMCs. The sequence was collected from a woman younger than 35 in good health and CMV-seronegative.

CDR3 sequence reads: CASSLWDTYEQYF. In DNA, the CDR3 is TGTGCCAGCAGCTTATGGGACACCTACGAGCAGTACTTC. J is TRBJ2-5 and V is TRBV11-2; TRBD1 might be the D (6 bases). The J call may be in error: the DNA end matches TRBJ2-7 better. The CDR3 is 13 residues long. Germline V gene sequence: CDR1 SGHAT, CDR2 FQNNGV.